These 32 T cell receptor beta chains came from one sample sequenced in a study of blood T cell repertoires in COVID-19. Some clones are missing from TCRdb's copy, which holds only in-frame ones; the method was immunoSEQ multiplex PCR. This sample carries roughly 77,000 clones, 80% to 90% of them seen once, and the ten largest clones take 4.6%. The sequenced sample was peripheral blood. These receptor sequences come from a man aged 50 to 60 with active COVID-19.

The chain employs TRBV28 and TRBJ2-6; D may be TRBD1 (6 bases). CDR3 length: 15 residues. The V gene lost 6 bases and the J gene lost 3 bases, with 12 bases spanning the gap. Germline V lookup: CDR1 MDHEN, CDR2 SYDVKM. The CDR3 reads CASRGSRGGANVLTF. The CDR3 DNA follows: TGTGCCAGCAGGGGAAGCAGGGGTGGGGCCAACGTCCTGACTTTC. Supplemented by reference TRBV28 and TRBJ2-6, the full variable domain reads DVKVTQSSRYLVKRTGEKVFLECVQDMDHENMFWYRQDPGLGLRLIYFSYDVKMKEKGDIPEGYSVSREKKERFSLILESASTNQTSMYLCASRGSRGGANVLTFGAGSRLTVL.

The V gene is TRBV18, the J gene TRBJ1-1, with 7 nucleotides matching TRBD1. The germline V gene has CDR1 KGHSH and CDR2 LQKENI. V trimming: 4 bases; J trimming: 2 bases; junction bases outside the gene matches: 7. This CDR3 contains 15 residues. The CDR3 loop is CASSRGQRPNTEAFF. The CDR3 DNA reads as TGTGCCAGCTCACGGGGACAGAGACCTAACACTGAAGCTTTCTTT.

CDR3 coding DNA: TGTGCCAGCAGTCCGCTTAGGACATACTATGGCTACACCTTC. Translated, it gives CASSPLRTYYGYTF. V usage is TRBV6-5 and J usage is TRBJ1-2; the D gene is possibly TRBD1 (5 bases). This CDR3 contains 14 residues. V dropped 5 bases and J dropped 3 bases, with 13 bases sitting between them. Germline CDR1 MNHEY, CDR2 SVGAGI.

The CDR3 spells CASSPPTGSGYQETQYF. CDR3 bases: TGTGCCAGCAGCCCCCCCACCGGGAGTGGGTACCAAGAGACCCAGTACTTC. This chain connects TRBV7-2 to TRBJ2-5, with TRBD2 as a possible D gene (6 bases). The CDR3 runs 17 residues. V was shortened by 5 bases and J by 0 bases, with 19 bases between the two germline ends. Germline loops: CDR1 SGHTA, CDR2 FQGNSA.

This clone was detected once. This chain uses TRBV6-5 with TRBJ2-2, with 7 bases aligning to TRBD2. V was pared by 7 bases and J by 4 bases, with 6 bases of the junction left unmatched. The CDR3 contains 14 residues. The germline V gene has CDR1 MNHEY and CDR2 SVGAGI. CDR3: CASIRREGTGELFF. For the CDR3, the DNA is TGTGCCAGCATCAGGAGGGAGGGCACCGGGGAGCTGTTTTTT.

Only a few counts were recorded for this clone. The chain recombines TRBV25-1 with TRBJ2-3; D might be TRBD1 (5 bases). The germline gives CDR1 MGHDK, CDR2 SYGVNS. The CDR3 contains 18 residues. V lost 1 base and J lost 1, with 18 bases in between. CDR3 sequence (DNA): TGTGCCAGCAGTGAATCAAGGGGCCACGAGAGTGGCACAGATACGCAGTATTTT. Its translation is CASSESRGHESGTDTQYF.

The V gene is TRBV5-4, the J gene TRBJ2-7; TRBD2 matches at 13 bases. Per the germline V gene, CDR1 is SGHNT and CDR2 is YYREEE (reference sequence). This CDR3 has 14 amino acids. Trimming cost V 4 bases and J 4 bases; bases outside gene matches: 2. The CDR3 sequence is CASSTTSGRYEQYF. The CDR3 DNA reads TGTGCCAGCAGCACGACTAGCGGGAGGTACGAGCAGTACTTC. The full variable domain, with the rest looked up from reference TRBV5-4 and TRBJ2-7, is ETGVTQSPTHLIKTRGQQVTLRCSSQSGHNTVSWYQQALGQGPQFIFQYYREEENGRGNFPPRFSGLQFPNYSSELNVNALELDDSALYLCASSTTSGRYEQYFGPGTRLTVT.

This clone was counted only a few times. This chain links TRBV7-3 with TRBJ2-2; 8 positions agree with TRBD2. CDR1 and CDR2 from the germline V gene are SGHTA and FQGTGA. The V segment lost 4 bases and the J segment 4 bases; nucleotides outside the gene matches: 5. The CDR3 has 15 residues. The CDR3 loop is CASSSPGTSTGELFF. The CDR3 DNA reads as TGTGCCAGCAGCTCACCCGGGACTAGCACCGGGGAGCTGTTTTTT.

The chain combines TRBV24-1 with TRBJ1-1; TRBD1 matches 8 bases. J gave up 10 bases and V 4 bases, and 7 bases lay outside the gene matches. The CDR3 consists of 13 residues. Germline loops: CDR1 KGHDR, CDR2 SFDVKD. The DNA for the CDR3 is TGTGCCACCAGTGACCCAGGACAGGGACGAGCTTTCTTT. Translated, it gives CATSDPGQGRAFF.

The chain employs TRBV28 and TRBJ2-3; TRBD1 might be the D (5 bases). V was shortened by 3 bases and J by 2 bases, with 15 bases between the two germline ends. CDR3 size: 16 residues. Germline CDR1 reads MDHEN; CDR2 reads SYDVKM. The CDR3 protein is CASSFFIIGDTDTQYF. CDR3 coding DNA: TGTGCCAGCAGTTTTTTCATTATAGGGGACACAGATACGCAGTATTTT.

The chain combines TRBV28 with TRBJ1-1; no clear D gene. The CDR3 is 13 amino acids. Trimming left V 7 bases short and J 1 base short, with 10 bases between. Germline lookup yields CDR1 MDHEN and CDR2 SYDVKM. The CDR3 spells CASKPGGNTEAFF. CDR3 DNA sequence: TGTGCCAGCAAACCAGGAGGGAACACTGAAGCTTTCTTT.

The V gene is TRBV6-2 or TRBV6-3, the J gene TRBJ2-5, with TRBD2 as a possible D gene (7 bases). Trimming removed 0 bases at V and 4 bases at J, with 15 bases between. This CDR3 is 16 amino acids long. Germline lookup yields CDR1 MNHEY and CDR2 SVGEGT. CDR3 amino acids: CASSYSRGGLRETQYF. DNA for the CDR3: TGTGCCAGCAGTTACTCGAGGGGGGGGCTTCGAGAGACCCAGTACTTC.

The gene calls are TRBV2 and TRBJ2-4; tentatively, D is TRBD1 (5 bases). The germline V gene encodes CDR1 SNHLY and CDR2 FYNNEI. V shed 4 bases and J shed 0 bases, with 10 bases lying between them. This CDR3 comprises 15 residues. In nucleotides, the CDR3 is TGTGCCAGCAGTGGTGACAGACTAGCCAAAAACATTCAGTACTTC. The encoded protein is CASSGDRLAKNIQYF.

CDR3 coding DNA: TGTGCCAGTACTCGGACTAGCGGGAGGATTAACACCGGGGAGCTGTTTTTT. This sequence encodes CASTRTSGRINTGELFF. The chain joins TRBV19 to TRBJ2-2, with 14 nucleotides matching TRBD2. V shed 7 bases and J 2 bases; nucleotides not matched to a gene: 6. CDR1 is LNHDA, CDR2 SQIVND, per germline (reference sequence). The CDR3 has 17 residues.

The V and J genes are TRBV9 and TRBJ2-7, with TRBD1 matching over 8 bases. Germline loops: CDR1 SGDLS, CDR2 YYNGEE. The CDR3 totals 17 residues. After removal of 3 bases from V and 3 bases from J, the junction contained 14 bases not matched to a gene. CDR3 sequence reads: CASSASRETGDLYEQYF. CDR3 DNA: TGTGCCAGCAGCGCTTCCCGGGAGACAGGGGATCTCTACGAGCAGTACTTC.

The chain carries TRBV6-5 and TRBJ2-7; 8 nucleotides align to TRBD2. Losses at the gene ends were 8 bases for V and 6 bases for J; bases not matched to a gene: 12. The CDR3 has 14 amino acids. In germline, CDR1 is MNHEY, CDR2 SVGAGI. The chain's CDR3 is CASYRGGGGSEQYF. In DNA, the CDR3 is TGTGCCAGCTACCGTGGGGGCGGGGGGTCCGAGCAGTACTTC.

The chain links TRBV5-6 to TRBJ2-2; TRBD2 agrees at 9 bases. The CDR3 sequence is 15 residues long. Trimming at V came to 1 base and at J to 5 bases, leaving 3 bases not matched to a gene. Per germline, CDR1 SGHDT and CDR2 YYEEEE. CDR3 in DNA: TGTGCCAGCAGCTTGTTTGCGGGAGGGACCGGGGAGCTGTTTTTT. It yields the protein CASSLFAGGTGELFF.

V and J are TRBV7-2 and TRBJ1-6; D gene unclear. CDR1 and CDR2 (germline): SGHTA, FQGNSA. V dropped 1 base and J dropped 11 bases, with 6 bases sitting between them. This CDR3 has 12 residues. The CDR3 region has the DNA TGTGCCAGCAGCTTAGATACAGCACCCCTCCACTTT. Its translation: CASSLDTAPLHF.

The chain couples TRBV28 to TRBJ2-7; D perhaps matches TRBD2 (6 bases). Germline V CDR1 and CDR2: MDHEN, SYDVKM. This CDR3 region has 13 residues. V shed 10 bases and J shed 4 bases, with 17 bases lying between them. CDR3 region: CANSRGGVYEQYF. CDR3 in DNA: TGTGCCAACTCGCGGGGAGGAGTTTACGAGCAGTACTTC.

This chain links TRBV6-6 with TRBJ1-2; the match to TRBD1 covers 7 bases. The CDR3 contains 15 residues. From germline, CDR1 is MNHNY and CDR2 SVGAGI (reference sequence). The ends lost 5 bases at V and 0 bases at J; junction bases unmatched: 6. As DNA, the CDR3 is TGTGCCAGCAGTGGTACCGGGACAGCTAACTATGGCTACACCTTC. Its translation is CASSGTGTANYGYTF.

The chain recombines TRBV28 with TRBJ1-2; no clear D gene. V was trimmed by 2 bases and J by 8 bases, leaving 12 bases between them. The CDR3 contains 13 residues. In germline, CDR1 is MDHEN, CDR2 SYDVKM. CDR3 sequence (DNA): TGTGCCAGCAGTTTAGCCCCGCCACGGGGCTACACCTTC. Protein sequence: CASSLAPPRGYTF.

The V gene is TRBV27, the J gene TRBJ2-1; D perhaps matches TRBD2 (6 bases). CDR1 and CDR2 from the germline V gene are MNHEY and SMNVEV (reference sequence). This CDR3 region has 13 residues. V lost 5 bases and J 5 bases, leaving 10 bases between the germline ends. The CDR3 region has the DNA TGTGCCAGCAGTCCCGGGAGACACAATGAGCAGTTCTTC. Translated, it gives CASSPGRHNEQFF.

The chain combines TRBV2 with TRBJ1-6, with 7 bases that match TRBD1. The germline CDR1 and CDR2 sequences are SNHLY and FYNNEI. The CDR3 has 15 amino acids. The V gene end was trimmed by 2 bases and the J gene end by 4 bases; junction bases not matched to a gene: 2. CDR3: CASSEQGQYNSPLHF. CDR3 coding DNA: TGTGCCAGCAGTGAACAGGGACAGTATAATTCACCCCTCCACTTT.

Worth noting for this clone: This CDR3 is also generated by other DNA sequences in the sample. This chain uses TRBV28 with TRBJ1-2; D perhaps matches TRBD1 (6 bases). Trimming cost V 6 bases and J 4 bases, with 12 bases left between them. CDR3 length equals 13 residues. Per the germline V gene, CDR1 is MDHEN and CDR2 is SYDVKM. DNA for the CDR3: TGTGCCAGCAGCCTAACAGGGAGCTATGGCTACACCTTC. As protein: CASSLTGSYGYTF.

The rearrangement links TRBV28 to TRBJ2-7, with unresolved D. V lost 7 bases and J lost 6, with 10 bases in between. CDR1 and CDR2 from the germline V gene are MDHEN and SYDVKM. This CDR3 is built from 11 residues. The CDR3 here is CASTESIEQYF. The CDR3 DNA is TGTGCCAGCACGGAGAGTATCGAGCAGTACTTC.

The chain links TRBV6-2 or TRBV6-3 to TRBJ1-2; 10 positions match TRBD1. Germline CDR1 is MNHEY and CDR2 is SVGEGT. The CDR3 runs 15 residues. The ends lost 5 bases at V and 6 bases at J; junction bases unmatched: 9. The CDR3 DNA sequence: TGTGCCAGCAGTACCAGACAGGGGGCCCTGCATGGCTACACCTTC. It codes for CASSTRQGALHGYTF.

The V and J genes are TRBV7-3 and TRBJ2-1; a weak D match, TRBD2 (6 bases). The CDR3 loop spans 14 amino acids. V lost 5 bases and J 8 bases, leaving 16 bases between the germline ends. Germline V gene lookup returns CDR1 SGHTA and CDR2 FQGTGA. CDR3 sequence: CASSLWGGADEQFF. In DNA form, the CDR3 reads TGTGCCAGCAGCCTATGGGGCGGGGCGGATGAGCAGTTCTTC.

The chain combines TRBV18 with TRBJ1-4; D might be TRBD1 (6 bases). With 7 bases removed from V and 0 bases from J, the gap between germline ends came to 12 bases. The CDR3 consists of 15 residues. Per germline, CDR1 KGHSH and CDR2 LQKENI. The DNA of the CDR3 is TGTGCCAGCTTCCCAGGACAGACAACTAATGAAAAACTGTTTTTT. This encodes CASFPGQTTNEKLFF.

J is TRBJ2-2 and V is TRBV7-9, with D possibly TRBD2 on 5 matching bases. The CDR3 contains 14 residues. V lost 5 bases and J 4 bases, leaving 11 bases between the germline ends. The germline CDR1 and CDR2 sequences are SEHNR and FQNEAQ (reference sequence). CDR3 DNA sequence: TGTGCCAGCAGCCAGGAGGTGCTCACCGGGGAGCTGTTTTTT. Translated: CASSQEVLTGELFF.

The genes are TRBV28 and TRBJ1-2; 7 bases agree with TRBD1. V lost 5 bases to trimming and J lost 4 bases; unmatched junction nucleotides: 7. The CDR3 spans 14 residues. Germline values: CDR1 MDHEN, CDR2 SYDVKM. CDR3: CASSLGQEIYGYTF. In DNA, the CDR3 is TGTGCCAGCAGTCTCGGACAGGAAATCTATGGCTACACCTTC.

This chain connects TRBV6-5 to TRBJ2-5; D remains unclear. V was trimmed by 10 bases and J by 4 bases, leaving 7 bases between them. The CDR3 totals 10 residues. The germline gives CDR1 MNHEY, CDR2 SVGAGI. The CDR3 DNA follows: TGTGCCACCCCCCGAGAGACCCAGTACTTC. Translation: CATPRETQYF.

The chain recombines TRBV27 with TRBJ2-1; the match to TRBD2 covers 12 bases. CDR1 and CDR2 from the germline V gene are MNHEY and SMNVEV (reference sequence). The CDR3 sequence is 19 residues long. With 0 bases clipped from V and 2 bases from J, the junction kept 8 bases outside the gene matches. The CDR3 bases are TGTGCCAGCAGTTTATCCCCCCCCCGACTAGCGGGAGCCTACAATGAGCAGTTCTTC. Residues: CASSLSPPRLAGAYNEQFF.